This T cell receptor (beta chain) emerged from a study of graft-versus-host responses after intestinal transplantation. Study summary: Recipients obtained multivisceral, liver-intestinal, or isolated intestinal transplants.

Sequenced by immunoSEQ multiplex PCR; TCRdb stores in-frame clones only, minus some. The repertoire holds 84,000 or so clones, around 86% seen once, with around 8% in the top ten. Concerning this clone itself: Its antigen is undetermined.

Study results and limitations: GvH clones appeared in recipient marrow, some first in ileum or blood.

With V trimmed by 3 bases and J by 5 bases, 3 bases remained unmatched. Germline V gene data show CDR1 as LGHNA and CDR2 as YNFKEQ. There are 15 residues in the CDR3. This clonotype was obtained from a human donor who was the organ donor for an intestinal transplant. This specimen consisted of unstimulated CD8+ T cells sorted from spleen or lymph node cells, obtained before transplant. The rearrangement joins TRBV4-2 to TRBJ2-2, with 10 bases aligning to TRBD2. The CDR3 DNA sequence: TGTGCCAGCAGCCAGGTACTAGCGGGGACCGGGGAGCTGTTTTTT. Translation gives CASSQVLAGTGELFF.